The TCR beta chain under discussion was sequenced for a study of T cells in Graves' hyperthyroidism and ophthalmopathy. Study-wide context: Specimen type is peripheral blood, collected at initial diagnosis prior to any treatment.

With respect to this clonotype: No antigen is known for it.

Study-level points and caveats: Researchers found most expanded thyroid clonotypes above 0.001 in blood as well.

Amplification targeted TCR beta CDR3 regions from RNA transcripts. First-round RT-PCR of the TCR CDR3 relied on the HTBI primer set. TCRdb reprocessed the multiplex PCR reads with MiXCR, giving one entry per CDR3 protein. The profile shows some 500,000 distinct CDR3 sequences, approximately 15% of them singletons. The germline V gene encodes CDR1 SGHDN and CDR2 FVKESK. CDR3 length: 13 amino acids. V was cut by 5 bases and J by 6 bases, with 13 bases left in between. Graves' hyperthyroidism showing no ophthalmopathy progression within 18 months was considered stable. This rearrangement joins TRBV14 to TRBJ1-1; TRBD1 is a possible D gene (5 bases). This TCR derives from a woman aged 18-29 years with Graves' hyperthyroidism. The sequencing input was blood. CDR3 sequence (DNA): TGTGCCAGCAGCGGGGGGGGTTGGTCTGAAGCTTTCTTT. The encoded protein is CASSGGGWSEAFF. The full variable domain, in which reference TRBV14 and TRBJ1-1 provide the parts outside the CDR3, is EAGVTQFPSHSVIEKGQTVTLRCDPISGHDNLYWYRRVMGKEIKFLLHFVKESKQDESGMPNNRFLAERTGGTYSTLKVQPAELEDSGVYFCASSGGGWSEAFFGQGTRLTVV.